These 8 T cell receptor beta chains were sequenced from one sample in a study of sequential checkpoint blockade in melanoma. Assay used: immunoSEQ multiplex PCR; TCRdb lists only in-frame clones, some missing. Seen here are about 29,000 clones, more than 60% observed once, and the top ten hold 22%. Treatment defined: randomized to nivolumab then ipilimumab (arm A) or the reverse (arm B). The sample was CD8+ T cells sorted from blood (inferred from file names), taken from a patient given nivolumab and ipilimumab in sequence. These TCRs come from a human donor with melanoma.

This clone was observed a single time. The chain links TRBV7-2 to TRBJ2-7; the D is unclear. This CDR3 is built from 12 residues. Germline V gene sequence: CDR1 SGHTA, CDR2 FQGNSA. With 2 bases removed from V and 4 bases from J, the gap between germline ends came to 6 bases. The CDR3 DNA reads TGTGCCAGCAGCTTACCCGAGTACGAGCAGTACTTC. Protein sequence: CASSLPEYEQYF.

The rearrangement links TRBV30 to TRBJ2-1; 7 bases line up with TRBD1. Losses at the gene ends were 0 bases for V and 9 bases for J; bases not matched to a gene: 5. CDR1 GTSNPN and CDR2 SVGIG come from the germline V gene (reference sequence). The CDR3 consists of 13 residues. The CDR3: CAWSVVQGSEQFF. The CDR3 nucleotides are TGTGCCTGGAGTGTCGTACAGGGGAGTGAGCAGTTCTTC.

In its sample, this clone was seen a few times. The CDR3 protein is CASRVEAYSGNTIYF. For the CDR3, the DNA is TGTGCAAGTCGCGTCGAAGCATACTCTGGAAACACCATATATTTT. The chain is built from TRBV12-2 and TRBJ1-3. TRBV12-2 is given as a pseudogene. CDR3 size: 15 residues.

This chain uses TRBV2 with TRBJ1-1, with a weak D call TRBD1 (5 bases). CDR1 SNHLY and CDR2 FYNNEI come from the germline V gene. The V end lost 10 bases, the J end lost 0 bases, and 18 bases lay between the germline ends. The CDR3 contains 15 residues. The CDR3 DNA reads TGTGCCACCGGGGGGGATGGGGGGATGAACACTGAAGCTTTCTTT. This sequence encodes CATGGDGGMNTEAFF.

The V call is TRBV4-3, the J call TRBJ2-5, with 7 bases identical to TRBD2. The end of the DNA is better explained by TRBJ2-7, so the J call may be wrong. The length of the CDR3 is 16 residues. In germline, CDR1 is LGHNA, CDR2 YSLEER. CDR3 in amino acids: CASSQSAGDGLYEQYF. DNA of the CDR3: TGCGCCAGCAGCCAAAGTGCGGGGGACGGTCTCTACGAGCAGTACTTC.

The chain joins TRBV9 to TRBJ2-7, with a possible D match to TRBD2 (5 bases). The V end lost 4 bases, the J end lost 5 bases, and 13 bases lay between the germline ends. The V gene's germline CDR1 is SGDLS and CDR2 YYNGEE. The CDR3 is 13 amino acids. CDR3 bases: TGTGCCAGCAGCTCCCTAGCCAGCGACGAGCAGTACTTC. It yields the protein CASSSLASDEQYF. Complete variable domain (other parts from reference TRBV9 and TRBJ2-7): DSGVTQTPKHLITATGQRVTLRCSPRSGDLSVYWYQQSLDQGLQFLIQYYNGEERAKGNILERFSAQQFPDLHSELNLSSLELGDSALYFCASSSLASDEQYFGPGTRLTVT.

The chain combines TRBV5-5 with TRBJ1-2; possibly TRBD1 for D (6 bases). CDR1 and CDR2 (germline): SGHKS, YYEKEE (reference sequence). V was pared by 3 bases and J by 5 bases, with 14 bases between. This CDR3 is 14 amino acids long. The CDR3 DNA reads TGTGCCAGCAGCTGGACAGCCTTTACTTATGGCTACACCTTC. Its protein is CASSWTAFTYGYTF.

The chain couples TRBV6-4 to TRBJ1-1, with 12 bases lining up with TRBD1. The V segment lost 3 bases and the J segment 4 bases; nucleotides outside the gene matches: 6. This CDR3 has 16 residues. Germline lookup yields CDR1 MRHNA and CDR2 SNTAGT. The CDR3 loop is CASSDSPGQGATEAFF. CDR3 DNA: TGTGCCAGCAGTGATTCCCCGGGACAGGGGGCCACTGAAGCTTTCTTT.